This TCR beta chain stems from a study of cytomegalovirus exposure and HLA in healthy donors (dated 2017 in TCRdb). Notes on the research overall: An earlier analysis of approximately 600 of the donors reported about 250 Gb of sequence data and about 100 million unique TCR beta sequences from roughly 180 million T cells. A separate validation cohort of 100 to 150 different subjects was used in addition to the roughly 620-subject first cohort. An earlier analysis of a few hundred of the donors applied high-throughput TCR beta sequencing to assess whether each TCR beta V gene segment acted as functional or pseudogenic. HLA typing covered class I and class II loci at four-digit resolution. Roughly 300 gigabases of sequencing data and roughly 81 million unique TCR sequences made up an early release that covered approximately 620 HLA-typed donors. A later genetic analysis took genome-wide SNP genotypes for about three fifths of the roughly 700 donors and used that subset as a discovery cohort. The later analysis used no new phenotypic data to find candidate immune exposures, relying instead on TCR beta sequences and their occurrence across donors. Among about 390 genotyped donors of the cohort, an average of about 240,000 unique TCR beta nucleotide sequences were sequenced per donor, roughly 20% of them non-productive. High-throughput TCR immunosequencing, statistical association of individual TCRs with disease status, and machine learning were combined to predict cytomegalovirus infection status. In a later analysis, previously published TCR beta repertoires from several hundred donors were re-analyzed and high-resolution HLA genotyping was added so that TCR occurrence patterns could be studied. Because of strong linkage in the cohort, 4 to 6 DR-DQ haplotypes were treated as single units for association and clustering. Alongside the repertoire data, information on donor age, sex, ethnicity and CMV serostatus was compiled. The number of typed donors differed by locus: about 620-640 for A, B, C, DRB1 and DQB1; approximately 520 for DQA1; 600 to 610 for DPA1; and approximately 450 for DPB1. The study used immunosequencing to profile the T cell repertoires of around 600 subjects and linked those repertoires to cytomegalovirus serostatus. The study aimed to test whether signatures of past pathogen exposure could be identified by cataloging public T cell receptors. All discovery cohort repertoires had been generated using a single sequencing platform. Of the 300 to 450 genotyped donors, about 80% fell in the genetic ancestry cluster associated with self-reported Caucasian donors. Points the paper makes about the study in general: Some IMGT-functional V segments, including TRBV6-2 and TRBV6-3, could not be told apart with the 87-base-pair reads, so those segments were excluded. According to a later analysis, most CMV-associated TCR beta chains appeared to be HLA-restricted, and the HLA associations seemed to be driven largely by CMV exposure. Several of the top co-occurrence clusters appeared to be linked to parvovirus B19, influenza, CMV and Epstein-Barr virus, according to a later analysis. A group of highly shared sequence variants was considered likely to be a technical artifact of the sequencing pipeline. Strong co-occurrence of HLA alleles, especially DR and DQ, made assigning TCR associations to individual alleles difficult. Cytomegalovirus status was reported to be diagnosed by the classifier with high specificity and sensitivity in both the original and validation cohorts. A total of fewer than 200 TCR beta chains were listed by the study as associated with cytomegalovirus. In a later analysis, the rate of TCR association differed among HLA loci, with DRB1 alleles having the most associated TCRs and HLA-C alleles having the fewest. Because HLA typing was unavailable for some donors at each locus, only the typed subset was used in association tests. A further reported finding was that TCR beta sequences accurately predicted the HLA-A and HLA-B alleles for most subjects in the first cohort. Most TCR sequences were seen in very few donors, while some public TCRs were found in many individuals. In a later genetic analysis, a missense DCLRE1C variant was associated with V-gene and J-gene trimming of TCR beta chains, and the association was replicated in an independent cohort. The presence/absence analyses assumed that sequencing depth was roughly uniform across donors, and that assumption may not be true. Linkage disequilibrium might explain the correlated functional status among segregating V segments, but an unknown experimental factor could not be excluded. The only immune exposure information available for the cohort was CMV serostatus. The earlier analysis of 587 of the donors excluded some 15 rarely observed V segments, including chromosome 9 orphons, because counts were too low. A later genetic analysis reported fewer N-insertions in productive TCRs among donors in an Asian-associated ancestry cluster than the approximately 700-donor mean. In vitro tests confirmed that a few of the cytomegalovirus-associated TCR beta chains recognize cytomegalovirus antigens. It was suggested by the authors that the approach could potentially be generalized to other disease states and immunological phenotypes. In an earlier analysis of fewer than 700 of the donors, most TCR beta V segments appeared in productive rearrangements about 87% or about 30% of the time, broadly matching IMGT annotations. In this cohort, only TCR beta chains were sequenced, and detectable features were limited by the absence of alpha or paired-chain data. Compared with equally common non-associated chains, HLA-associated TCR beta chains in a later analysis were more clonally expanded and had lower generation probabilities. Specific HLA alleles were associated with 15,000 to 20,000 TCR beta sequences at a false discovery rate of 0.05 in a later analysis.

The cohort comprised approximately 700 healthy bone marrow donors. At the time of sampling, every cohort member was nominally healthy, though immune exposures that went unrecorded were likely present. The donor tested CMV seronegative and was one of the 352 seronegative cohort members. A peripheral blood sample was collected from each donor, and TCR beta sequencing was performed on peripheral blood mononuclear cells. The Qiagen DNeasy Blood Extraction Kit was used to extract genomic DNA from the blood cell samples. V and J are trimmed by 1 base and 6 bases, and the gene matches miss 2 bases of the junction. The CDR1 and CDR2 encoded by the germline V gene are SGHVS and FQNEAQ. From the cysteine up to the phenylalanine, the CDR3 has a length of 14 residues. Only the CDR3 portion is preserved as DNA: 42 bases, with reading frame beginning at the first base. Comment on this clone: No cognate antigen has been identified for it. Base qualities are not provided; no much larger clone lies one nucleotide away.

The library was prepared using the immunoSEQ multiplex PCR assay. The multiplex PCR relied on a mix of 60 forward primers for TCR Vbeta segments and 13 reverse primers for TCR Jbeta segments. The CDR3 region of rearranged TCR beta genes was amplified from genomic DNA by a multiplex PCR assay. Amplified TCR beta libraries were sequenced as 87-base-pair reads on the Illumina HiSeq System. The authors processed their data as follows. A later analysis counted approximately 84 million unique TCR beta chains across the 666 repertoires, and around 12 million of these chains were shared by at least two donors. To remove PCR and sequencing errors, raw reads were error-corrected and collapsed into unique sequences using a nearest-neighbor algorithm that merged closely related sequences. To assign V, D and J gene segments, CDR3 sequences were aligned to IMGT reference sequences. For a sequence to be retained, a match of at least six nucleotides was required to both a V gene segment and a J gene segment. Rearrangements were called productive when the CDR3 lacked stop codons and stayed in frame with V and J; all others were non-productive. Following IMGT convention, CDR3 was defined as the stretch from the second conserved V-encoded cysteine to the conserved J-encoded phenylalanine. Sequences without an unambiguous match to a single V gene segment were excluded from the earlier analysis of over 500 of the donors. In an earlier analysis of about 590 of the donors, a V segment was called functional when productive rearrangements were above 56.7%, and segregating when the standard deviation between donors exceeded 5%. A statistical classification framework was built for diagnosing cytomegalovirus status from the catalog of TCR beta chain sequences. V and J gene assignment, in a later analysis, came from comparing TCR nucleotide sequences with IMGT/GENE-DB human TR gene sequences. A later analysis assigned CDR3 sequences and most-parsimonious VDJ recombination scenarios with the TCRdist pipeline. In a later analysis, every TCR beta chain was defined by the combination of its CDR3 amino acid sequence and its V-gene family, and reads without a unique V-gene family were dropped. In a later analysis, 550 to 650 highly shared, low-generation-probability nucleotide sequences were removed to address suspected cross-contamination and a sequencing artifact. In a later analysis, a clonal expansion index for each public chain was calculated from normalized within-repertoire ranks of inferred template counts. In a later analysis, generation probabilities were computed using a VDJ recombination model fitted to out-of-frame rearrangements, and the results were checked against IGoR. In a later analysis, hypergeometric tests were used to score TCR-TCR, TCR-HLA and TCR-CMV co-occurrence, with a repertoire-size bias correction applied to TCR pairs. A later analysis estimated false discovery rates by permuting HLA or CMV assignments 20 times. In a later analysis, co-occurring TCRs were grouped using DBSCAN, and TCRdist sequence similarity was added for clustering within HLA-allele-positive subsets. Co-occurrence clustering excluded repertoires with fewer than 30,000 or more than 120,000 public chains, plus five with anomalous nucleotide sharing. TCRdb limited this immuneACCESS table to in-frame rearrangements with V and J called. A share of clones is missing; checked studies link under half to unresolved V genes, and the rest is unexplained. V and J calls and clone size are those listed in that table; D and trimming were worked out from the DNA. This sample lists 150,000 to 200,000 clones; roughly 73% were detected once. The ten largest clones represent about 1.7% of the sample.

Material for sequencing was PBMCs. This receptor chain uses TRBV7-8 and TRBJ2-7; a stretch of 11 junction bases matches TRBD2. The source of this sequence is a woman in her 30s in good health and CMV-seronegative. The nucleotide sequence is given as TGTGCCAGCAGCTTAGAACTAGCGGGAGTCGAGCAGTACTTC. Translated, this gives CASSLELAGVEQYF.